What follows is one T cell receptor beta chain and its context. Its antigen is undetermined. The entry originates in a study of T cells in Graves' hyperthyroidism and ophthalmopathy. Study results and caveats: The authors' 13 V-J model separated ophthalmopathy from stable hyperthyroidism.

V shed 2 bases, J shed 11 bases, and the junction held 13 bases outside the gene matches. The CDR3 has 15 amino acids. Germline CDR1 reads MNHEY; CDR2 reads SVGAGI. Amplified TCR beta CDR3 regions derived from RNA transcripts. HTBI primers were the set used in a first-round RT-PCR of the TCR CDR3. TCRdb ran MiXCR on the multiplex PCR reads and lists one entry per CDR3 protein. The sample lists over 700,000 distinct CDR3 sequences, roughly a third seen once, with around 31% in the top ten. The material sequenced was blood. The chain recombines TRBV6-5 with TRBJ1-1, with TRBD1 matching over 8 bases. The receptor was isolated from a woman in her thirties or forties with Graves' hyperthyroidism. The CDR3 DNA reads TGTGCCAGCAGTTACATTGGACAGGGCGAATCGGGGGCTTTCTTT. It yields the protein CASSYIGQGESGAFF.